This T cell receptor (beta chain) stems from a study of Graves' ophthalmopathy and Graves' hyperthyroidism. Study information: The term stable hyperthyroidism indicated an absence of ophthalmopathy within 18 months of follow-up.

At least ten counts were recorded for this clonotype. Its target is unknown. Trimming cost V 2 bases and J 0 bases, with 11 bases left between them. This CDR3 is built from 17 residues. Germline V gene sequence: CDR1 MNHNY, CDR2 SVGAGI (reference sequence). The TCR beta CDR3 regions underwent amplification from RNA transcripts. HTBI-primed RT-PCR formed the first round, and a multiplex PCR formed the second. In TCRdb, the multiplex PCR reads were re-called with MiXCR into one record per CDR3 protein. The table includes around 590,000 distinct CDR3 sequences, just under 40% detected once. Study-level findings and limits: In blood, most expanded thyroid clonotypes above 0.001 frequency were also detected.

This TCR came from an adult man with Graves' hyperthyroidism. This chain joins TRBV6-6 and TRBJ2-6, with D uncertain. Sequencing used peripheral blood or thyroid tissue (not recorded which). CDR3 protein: CASSYRAGASGANVLTF. CDR3 sequence (DNA): TGTGCCAGCAGTTACCGGGCAGGAGCCTCTGGGGCCAACGTCCTGACTTTC.